These T cell receptor beta chains were read from a single sample in a study of blood T cell repertoires in COVID-19. Profiled with immunoSEQ multiplex PCR; TCRdb holds only in-frame clones, not every one. The sample yields 15,000 to 20,000 clones, about 90% seen once. The sample was peripheral blood. The receptors stem from a man aged 45 to 65 with active COVID-19. Both conserved end residues are part of each CDR3.

>15|TRBV6-2/TRBV6-3|TRBJ2-6
CARSPRPGGANVLTF
>16|TRBV4-1|TRBJ2-4
CASSPGQGLAKNIQYF
>13|TRBV5-4|TRBJ2-5
CASSPDRVETQYF
>13|TRBV6-5|TRBJ2-7
CASKKRDSYEQYF
>15|TRBV5-6|TRBJ2-7
CASSWPGLGSYEQYF
>20|TRBV24-1|TRBJ2-3
CATSDLATSGRARERDTQYF
>14|TRBV7-9|TRBJ2-7
CASSRQGVTYEQYF
>12|TRBV6-2/TRBV6-3|TRBJ2-1
CASSRDWNEQFF
>14|TRBV4-3|TRBJ2-1
CAPLGRHKGDEQFF
>15|TRBV6-2/TRBV6-3|TRBJ1-2
CASSLNSGGLRGYTF
>13|TRBV4-3|TRBJ2-3
CASSQRGQDTQYF
>16|TRBV5-4|TRBJ1-2
CASSEGTAPEMYGYTF
>16|TRBV2|TRBJ1-3
CASSERSPHSGNTIYF
>12|TRBV4-2|TRBJ2-3
CASSQDGDTQYF
>13|TRBV12-5|TRBJ1-1
CASGRGVSTEAFF
>15|TRBV5-1|TRBJ2-1
CASSLERGRVDEQFF
>19|TRBV19|TRBJ2-1
CASSVQGWTSGRTYNEQFF
>11|TRBV20-1|TRBJ1-2
CSAPSARGYTF
>15|TRBV7-2|TRBJ2-7
CASSLDIRVTYEQYF
>15|TRBV11-3|TRBJ2-3
CASSSPRGLTDTQYF
>12|TRBV4-1|TRBJ1-2
CASSPGLYGYTF
>15|TRBV6-2/TRBV6-3|TRBJ1-1
CASSRSGGTGTEAFF
>11|TRBV20-1|TRBJ2-7
CSARVASGMIF
>14|TRBV15|TRBJ1-2
CATSGGQGGLGYTF
>16|TRBV5-1|TRBJ1-1
CASSFKQVSTRGEAFF
>15|TRBV4-3|TRBJ2-7
CASSQDWPGSYEQYF
>16|TRBV11-3|TRBJ1-1
CASSWLAGAVGTEAFF
>12|TRBV29-1|TRBJ2-3
CSVLQTSEAQYF
>15|TRBV2|TRBJ1-6
CASRETGTGSSPLHF
>16|TRBV24-1|TRBJ2-5
CATSDLVTGGRETQYF
>15|TRBV7-2|TRBJ1-1
CASSALGAGSTEAFF
>17|TRBV7-9|TRBJ2-1
CASSFGGGLHSYNEQFF
>15|TRBV6-5|TRBJ1-1
CASSYYRVGDTEAFF
>12|TRBV10-1|TRBJ2-3
CASSAGTDTQYF
>13|TRBV11-2|TRBJ2-1
CASSLRLVREQFF
>16|TRBV7-2|TRBJ2-1
CASSLLAGASYNEQFF
>17|TRBV14|TRBJ2-1
CASSQGVGQISYNEQFF
>16|TRBV10-3|TRBJ1-1
CAISATGASTNTEAFF
>13|TRBV28|TRBJ1-1
CASKGGSNTEAFF
>13|TRBV6-5|TRBJ2-7
CASSWDRGNEQYF
>15|TRBV6-1|TRBJ1-2
CASSEYRGWSAGYTF
>15|TRBV5-6|TRBJ1-3
CASSFRDYSGNTIYF
>14|TRBV2|TRBJ1-6
CASSTGTDNSPLHF
>14|TRBV3-1/TRBV3-2|TRBJ1-2
CASSPTGQGSGYTF
>14|TRBV19|TRBJ2-7
CASSEGLAGNEQYF
>13|TRBV27|TRBJ2-7
CASSYTQGSEQYF
>16|TRBV28|TRBJ2-1
CASSSEAGFTVGEQFF
>16|TRBV29-1|TRBJ2-3
CSVEFLSGRATDTQYF
>16|TRBV10-3|TRBJ2-7
CAIKGTSGRAGAEQYF
>17|TRBV5-6|TRBJ2-5
CASTKLRQGNRQETQYF
>16|TRBV5-6|TRBJ2-1
CASSKLVEGPANEQFF
>12|TRBV25-1|TRBJ2-7
CASRDITYEQYF
>15|TRBV5-1|TRBJ1-1
CASSLAVWGETEAFF
>11|TRBV20-1|TRBJ2-7
CSARGENEQYF
>15|TRBV27|TRBJ1-6
CASSLWSSYNSPLHF
>15|TRBV7-2|TRBJ1-1
CASSLEGRDRVLAFF
>14|TRBV7-7|TRBJ2-4
CASSLDINKNIQYF
>11|TRBV2|TRBJ1-2
CASGLRYGYTF
>14|TRBV11-3|TRBJ2-5
CASSFSGTQETQYF
>11|TRBV20-1|TRBJ1-1
CSARRDVEAFF